This entry concerns a single T cell receptor (beta chain). The antigen it recognizes is unknown. No much larger clone is present one base from it, and per-base qualities are unavailable. Libraries were made using the immunoSEQ multiplex PCR assay. Imported from immuneACCESS, the table was reduced by TCRdb to in-frame sequences with V and J called. These copies leave out some clones; in studies compared against another copy, an unresolved V gene accounts for under half, and the cause of the remainder is not known. This sample gives 20,000 to 30,000 clones in total; approximately 77% of them show up just once. The ten largest clones add up to 24% of the sample. The record originates from a study of radiotherapy plus CTLA-4 blockade in lung cancer (dated by TCRdb to about 2018). Regarding the complete study: Among enrolled patients, under 20% had an objective response and 25% to 40% reached disease control.

Focal radiation therapy combined with CTLA-4 blockade (ipilimumab) was tested in patients with chemo-refractory metastatic non-small-cell lung cancer. V is pared back by 0 bases and J by 5 bases, with 14 bases lying between the germline termini. From cysteine to phenylalanine, the CDR3 is 16 amino acids long. Solely the CDR3 DNA is kept, with 48 bases framed from the first base. Reading the germline V gene gives CDR1 SGHRS and CDR2 YFSETQ. The research as a whole found: The strongest predictors of response were reported to be early dynamic shifts in blood T cell clones along with a rise in serum interferon-beta following radiation. TCR clones derived from tumors expanded in peripheral blood after treatment with radiotherapy and ipilimumab.

The sequence is built from TRBV5-1 and TRBJ2-2; a weak D assignment points to TRBD1 (5 bases agree). This material consisted of peripheral blood, taken from a patient treated with radiotherapy plus ipilimumab. This sequence originates from a human donor with non-small cell lung cancer that progressed on radiotherapy plus ipilimumab. CDR3 region: CASSLGRGAPTGELFF. Read as DNA, the sequence is TGCGCCAGCAGCTTGGGAAGGGGCGCCCCGACCGGGGAGCTGTTTTTT. The entire variable domain, with the stretches around the CDR3 drawn from the reference TRBV5-1 and TRBJ2-2 proteins, is KAGVTQTPRYLIKTRGQQVTLSCSPISGHRSVSWYQQTPGQGLQFLFEYFSETQRNKGNFPGRFSGRQFSNSRSEMNVSTLELGDSALYLCASSLGRGAPTGELFFGEGSRLTVL.